These T cell receptor beta chains were read from a single sample in a study of blood T cells in healthy people across ages. TCRdb re-called the 5' RACE reads through MiXCR, storing one row per CDR3 protein. The profile shows over 950,000 distinct CDR3 sequences, around 54% of them singletons. The sequencing input was blood. Receptors were obtained from a woman aged 55-70 years in good health. Each CDR3 is given with its conserved first and last residue. The order of the fields is V gene, J gene, D gene, clone size, CDR3 DNA, CDR3 protein. D genes are given only for firm matches. Only some rows state a clone size, as once, few, many or a class for expanded clones.

>TRBV7-2|TRBJ2-3|TRBD1|-
TGCGCCAGCAGCTACCTACAGGGGTATTCAGATACGCAGTATTTT
CASSYLQGYSDTQYF
>TRBV20-1|TRBJ2-1|TRBD1|-
TGCAGTGCTTGGGGACAGGTGTTCGGCAATGAGCAGTTCTTC
CSAWGQVFGNEQFF
>TRBV5-1|TRBJ2-6|-|-
TGCGCCAGCAGCTTGGGTATTAGGGCCTGGGATAGCTCTGGGGCCAACGTCCTGACTTTC
CASSLGIRAWDSSGANVLTF
>TRBV20-1|TRBJ2-1|-|-
TGCAGTGCTAGAGAGGGGCATAATGAGCGGTTCTTC
CSAREGHNERFF
>TRBV15|TRBJ2-7|TRBD2|few
TGTGCCACCAGCGTCGGACTAGCGGTACCCTACGAGCAGTACTTC
CATSVGLAVPYEQYF
>TRBV4-2|TRBJ2-5|-|-
TGTGCCAGCAGCACACGTTTGGAGAATGAGCAGTACTTC
CASSTRLENEQYF
>TRBV4-1|TRBJ2-7|TRBD2|-
TGCGCCAGCAGCCACTTTACCGGGACTAGCGGGAAGAATGCCTACGAGCAGTACTTC
CASSHFTGTSGKNAYEQYF
>TRBV7-2|TRBJ2-7|-|-
TGTGCCAGCAGCGTCCAGGTCGGACAGCCCTACGAGCAGTACTTC
CASSVQVGQPYEQYF
>TRBV12-3/TRBV12-4|TRBJ2-1|-|-
TGTGCCAGCAGTTTAACTAGGGCTTACAATGAGCAGTTCTTC
CASSLTRAYNEQFF
>TRBV9|TRBJ1-2|-|-
TGTGCCAGCAGCGTAGGGGCAGGGGAGGTCTATGGCTACACCTTC
CASSVGAGEVYGYTF
>TRBV2|TRBJ2-2|-|once
TGTGCCAGCAGTGAAAGGGATGCGAACACCGGGGAGCTGTTTTTT
CASSERDANTGELFF
>TRBV11-2|TRBJ2-7|-|many
TGTGCCAGCAGCCCGGACGTTGGTTACGAGCAGTACTTC
CASSPDVGYEQYF
>TRBV29-1|TRBJ2-7|TRBD2|-
TGCAGCGCAATACTAGCGGGGAACCCCTACGAGCAGTACTTC
CSAILAGNPYEQYF